These 23 T cell receptor beta chains were sequenced from one sample in a study of chronic HIV infection and antiretroviral therapy (dated by TCRdb to the mid-2010s). Libraries were prepared through 5' RACE. Sequencing instrument: Illumina MiSeq. The public reads were reprocessed in TCRdb via fastp at Q25 and MiXCR, keeping in-frame beta chains. Entries that share a CDR3 protein sequence are merged under the most common genes and DNA. The sample table contains more than 40,000 distinct CDR3 sequences; only one count was recorded for approximately 19% of them. The ten biggest clones cover around 2.8% of the sample. The sequenced material came from peripheral blood. These receptors were collected from an adult who had HIV and had not received antiretroviral therapy, or was an uninfected healthy control (not recorded which).

The V call is TRBV11-2, the J call TRBJ2-6, with 9 bases identical to TRBD1. The CDR3 runs to 16 residues. V dropped 1 base and J dropped 2; count of bases not matched to a gene: 0. The V gene's germline CDR1 is SGHAT and CDR2 FQNNGV. The CDR3, as DNA: TGTGCCAGCAGCTTAGGGACAGGGGCTGGGGCCAACGTCCTGACTTTC. This sequence encodes CASSLGTGAGANVLTF.

The table lists this clonotype with a few counts. The rearrangement links TRBV28 to TRBJ2-7; D call uncertain. Germline V gene lookup returns CDR1 MDHEN and CDR2 SYDVKM. This CDR3 contains 13 residues. Between the trimmed V and J ends, which lost 3 bases and 2 bases, there was a span of 8 bases. For the CDR3, the DNA is TGTGCCAGCAGTTTGGGCACCCCCTACGAGCAGTACTTC. Translation: CASSLGTPYEQYF.

In this sample, this clonotype turned up a few times. This rearrangement joins TRBV30 to TRBJ1-3; tentatively, D is TRBD1 (5 bases). Per germline, CDR1 GTSNPN and CDR2 SVGIG (reference sequence). V was pared by 5 bases and J by 7 bases, with 9 bases between. The CDR3 length is 11 residues. In DNA, the CDR3 is TGTGCCTGGGGAAAGGGGAACACCATATATTTT. Protein: CAWGKGNTIYF. The full variable domain, completed using reference TRBV30 and TRBJ1-3, is SQTIHQWPATLVQPVGSPLSLECTVEGTSNPNLYWYRQAAGRGLQLLFYSVGIGQISSEVPQNLSASRPQDRQFILSSKKLLLSDSGFYLCAWGKGNTIYFGEGSWLTVV.

The V call is TRBV7-9, the J call TRBJ2-3; 7 bases align to TRBD1. J was trimmed by 1 base and V by 9 bases; bases with no gene match: 4. Germline V gene data show CDR1 as SEHNR and CDR2 as FQNEAQ (reference sequence). This CDR3 spans 13 amino acids. In nucleotides, the CDR3 is TGTGCCAGGGAAACAGGGGGCACAGATACGCAGTATTTT. Its protein is CARETGGTDTQYF.

In DNA form, the CDR3 reads TGTGCCACCAGTGACCCCGGAACAGCTAATCAGCCCCAGCATTTT. This gives the protein CATSDPGTANQPQHF. V and J are TRBV24-1 and TRBJ1-5; D is undetermined. The CDR3 has 15 residues. Germline-derived CDR1 and CDR2 are KGHDR and SFDVKD. With 4 bases removed from V and 4 bases from J, the gap between germline ends came to 13 bases.

This clonotype was seen a few times. The rearrangement joins TRBV4-1 to TRBJ2-1, with 13 positions matching TRBD2. The CDR3 sequence is 17 residues long. CDR1 MGHRA and CDR2 YSYEKL come from the germline V gene. The trim removed 1 base at V and 8 bases at J, leaving 8 bases unmatched. The DNA of the CDR3 is TGCGCCAGCAGCCAAGTGGGACTAGCGGGGCCTTGGGATGAGCAGTTCTTC. Its translation: CASSQVGLAGPWDEQFF.

This rearrangement joins TRBV10-2 to TRBJ2-3; D uncertain. This CDR3 contains 15 residues. Germline loops: CDR1 WSHSY, CDR2 SAAADI. Trimming stripped 3 bases from V and 2 bases from J, with 12 bases between. The CDR3 region is CASSDDVEPTDTQYF. In DNA form, the CDR3 reads TGCGCCAGCAGTGATGACGTAGAGCCCACAGATACGCAGTATTTT.

J is TRBJ2-7 and V is TRBV5-1, with no clear D. This CDR3 is built from 14 residues. Trimming shortened V by 1 base and J by 4 bases, and 12 bases separated the two germline ends. In germline, CDR1 is SGHRS, CDR2 YFSETQ. The CDR3 nucleotides read TGCGCCAGCAGCTTGACTCCCGCGAGGTACGAGCAGTACTTC. It yields the protein CASSLTPARYEQYF.

This clonotype was seen only a few times. This chain connects TRBV11-2 to TRBJ1-1, with D maybe TRBD1 (6 bases). CDR1 is SGHAT and CDR2 is FQNNGV in the germline V gene. The CDR3 totals 14 residues. V lost 5 bases, J lost 3 bases, and 13 bases lay in between. CDR3 amino acids: CASSLRTVYTEAFF. The CDR3, as DNA: TGTGCCAGCAGCCTAAGGACAGTTTACACTGAAGCTTTCTTT.

This clonotype was seen a handful of times. The genes are TRBV5-1 and TRBJ1-2; possible D gene TRBD1, 5 bases. This CDR3 spans 14 amino acids. Germline CDR1 is SGHRS and CDR2 is YFSETQ. Trimming cost V 5 bases and J 0 bases, with 11 bases left between them. DNA for the CDR3: TGCGCCAGCAGTGGGACGGGGTCTAACTATGGCTACACCTTC. Translation gives CASSGTGSNYGYTF.

This clonotype was seen a few times. J is TRBJ2-5 and V is TRBV7-9, with D tentatively TRBD1 (6 bases). This CDR3 contains 16 residues. V was cut by 4 bases and J by 0 bases, with 15 bases left in between. Germline loops: CDR1 SEHNR, CDR2 FQNEAQ (reference sequence). The CDR3 DNA reads as TGTGCCAGCAGCTATCACAGGGTACACTACCAAGAGACCCAGTACTTC. It specifies CASSYHRVHYQETQYF.

In its sample, this clonotype was seen a few times. The chain uses TRBV4-1 and TRBJ2-2; weak D call: TRBD1 (5 bases). This CDR3 region has 13 residues. Per germline, CDR1 MGHRA and CDR2 YSYEKL. V shed 1 base and J shed 6 bases, with 6 bases lying between them. The CDR3 spells CASSQGGPGELFF. DNA for the CDR3: TGCGCCAGCAGCCAAGGGGGCCCCGGGGAGCTGTTTTTT.

The chain combines TRBV11-2 with TRBJ1-2; 11 bases are shared with TRBD1. V dropped 3 bases and J dropped 7; count of bases not matched to a gene: 7. CDR1 is SGHAT, CDR2 FQNNGV, per germline. The CDR3 consists of 15 residues. The CDR3 loop reads CASSFRTGGDRGYTF. Written as DNA, the CDR3 is TGTGCCAGCAGCTTTCGGACAGGGGGCGACCGTGGCTACACCTTC.

The gene calls are TRBV28 and TRBJ2-5; TRBD1 aligns across 9 bases. Losses at the gene ends were 6 bases for V and 6 bases for J; bases not matched to a gene: 8. Germline V gene lookup returns CDR1 MDHEN and CDR2 SYDVKM. The CDR3 covers 14 residues. CDR3 protein: CASRGQGRGQTQYF. CDR3 bases: TGTGCCAGCAGGGGACAGGGAAGGGGGCAGACCCAGTACTTC.

The rearrangement uses TRBV4-2 and TRBJ1-4, with a possible D match to TRBD1 (5 bases). V was cut by 0 bases and J by 8 bases, with 16 bases left in between. This CDR3 contains 16 residues. CDR1 and CDR2 from the germline V gene are LGHNA and YNFKEQ. The CDR3 bases are TGTGCCAGCAGCCAAGATCGGCCGTCCGGGGGGGAAAAACTGTTTTTT. Its translation is CASSQDRPSGGEKLFF.

V usage is TRBV11-2 and J usage is TRBJ2-1, with 7 bases aligning to TRBD2. This CDR3 region has 14 residues. The V segment lost 4 bases and the J segment 5 bases; nucleotides outside the gene matches: 5. Germline lookup yields CDR1 SGHAT and CDR2 FQNNGV. CDR3 nucleotides: TGTGCCAGCAGCTCCCGGGAGGAGAACAATGAGCAGTTCTTC. This codes for CASSSREENNEQFF.

This clonotype has a handful of counts. This chain links TRBV28 with TRBJ2-4, with 8 nucleotides matching TRBD2. CDR3 size: 16 residues. Looked up from germline, CDR1 is MDHEN and CDR2 is SYDVKM. V was clipped by 5 bases and J by 0 bases; unmatched bases: 6. CDR3 DNA sequence: TGTGCCAGCAGTCCCTGGGCGGGAGGAGCCAAAAACATTCAGTACTTC. Protein product: CASSPWAGGAKNIQYF.

There are a few counts of this clonotype. The chain uses TRBV12-3 or TRBV12-4 and TRBJ1-2; 7 bases fit TRBD1. Germline trimming cut 8 bases from V and 5 bases from J; bases unmatched to any gene: 11. This CDR3 is built from 14 residues. CDR3 amino acids: CASEGPTGTYGYTF. CDR3 in DNA: TGTGCCAGCGAGGGACCGACAGGGACGTATGGCTACACCTTC.

This clonotype showed up many times. The J gene is TRBJ2-1, the V gene TRBV28; 8 bases are a match to TRBD2. This CDR3 is built from 13 residues. With 5 bases clipped from V and 9 bases from J, the junction kept 6 bases outside the gene matches. Germline CDR1 and CDR2: MDHEN and SYDVKM. CDR3 sequence reads: CASSLGTRSEQFF. The CDR3 DNA is TGTGCCAGCAGTCTAGGGACTAGGAGTGAGCAGTTCTTC.

This clonotype has just a few counts. The chain joins TRBV5-1 to TRBJ2-7; no definite D call. This CDR3 is 11 amino acids long. Looked up from germline, CDR1 is SGHRS and CDR2 is YFSETQ. V was trimmed by 1 base and J by 5 bases, leaving 4 bases between them. The CDR3 nucleotides are TGCGCCAGCAGCTTGAGGAACGAGCAGTACTTC. It codes for CASSLRNEQYF.

There are a few counts of this clonotype. V usage is TRBV29-1 and J usage is TRBJ2-3; the match to TRBD2 covers 8 bases. This CDR3 comprises 15 residues. Trimming removed 4 bases from V and 4 bases from J; junction bases left unmatched: 10. The germline V gene encodes CDR1 SQVTM and CDR2 ANQGSEA. The CDR3 region has the DNA TGCAGCGTTGTCACGAGCGGGAGAGGGGCAGATACGCAGTATTTT. Its protein is CSVVTSGRGADTQYF.

This clonotype was recorded a few times. This chain links TRBV20-1 with TRBJ1-5; D not certain. The CDR3 loop spans 13 amino acids. V dropped 1 base and J dropped 5 bases, with 9 bases sitting between them. Germline V gives CDR1 DFQATT, CDR2 SNEGSKA (reference sequence). CDR3 nucleotide sequence: TGCAGTGCTAGAGGGGATGGAGATCAGCCCCAGCATTTT. Residues: CSARGDGDQPQHF.

This clonotype was seen a few times. This sequence joins TRBV29-1 and TRBJ2-1; D is unclear. The CDR3 consists of 15 residues. Germline V CDR1 and CDR2: SQVTM, ANQGSEA. The ends were cut back, 3 bases at V and 0 bases at J, with 12 bases in the middle. As DNA, the CDR3 is TGCAGCGTTGAGTGGCTGGAGACCTCCTACAATGAGCAGTTCTTC. This encodes CSVEWLETSYNEQFF.